This TCR beta chain was captured by sequencing in a study of blood T cell repertoires in COVID-19. Per the original data handling: Estimation of nucleated cell counts relied on the amplification of reference gene primers. The assay was immunoSEQ multiplex PCR, and TCRdb's table has in-frame clones only and misses some. V, J and clone size derive from that table, while D and trimming were established from the DNA sequence. The data show about 68,000 clones, with about nine tenths seen just once and approximately 2.8% held by the top ten. CDR3 length: 15 residues. V was pared by 6 bases and J by 0 bases, with 14 bases between. Germline V gives CDR1 MDHEN, CDR2 SYDVKM.

What was sequenced was peripheral blood. This rearrangement joins TRBV28 to TRBJ1-2; D unresolved. The sequence was collected from a man aged 50 to 59 with COVID-19, enrolled during active disease. The CDR3 region is CASSPPDFTNYGYTF. The CDR3 DNA reads as TGTGCCAGCAGCCCCCCGGACTTTACTAACTATGGCTACACCTTC.